Listed below are T cell receptor beta chains from one sample, sequenced in a study of radiotherapy plus CTLA-4 blockade in lung cancer. Clones were sequenced by immunoSEQ multiplex PCR, and TCRdb holds only the in-frame ones, with some missing. This table holds some 78,000 clones, about 90% found once. The sample consisted of peripheral blood, taken from a patient treated with radiotherapy plus ipilimumab. Receptor source: a human donor with non-small cell lung cancer who had a partial response to radiotherapy plus ipilimumab. The CDR3 runs from the conserved cysteine through the conserved F or W. The order of the fields is J gene, D gene, clone size, V gene, CDR3 protein, CDR3 DNA. The D gene is left open where the match is weak. Only some rows state a clone size, as once, few, many or a class for expanded clones.

J: TRBJ1-2
D: TRBD1
size: NA
V: TRBV6-1
CDR3: CASRVAGTARGYTF
DNA: TGTGCCAGCAGAGTTGCCGGGACAGCTAGAGGCTACACCTTC

J: TRBJ2-3
D: TRBD1
size: few
V: TRBV7-9
CDR3: CASSLGTGGSGSTDTQYF
DNA: TGTGCCAGCAGCTTAGGGACAGGGGGCTCCGGCAGCACAGATACGCAGTATTTT

J: TRBJ2-5
D: NA
size: NA
V: TRBV7-9
CDR3: CASSLRSGTQETQYF
DNA: TGTGCCAGCAGCTTACGGAGCGGAACCCAAGAGACCCAGTACTTC

J: TRBJ2-2
D: TRBD1
size: NA
V: TRBV6-6
CDR3: CASSQPAGGNTGELFF
DNA: TGTGCCAGCAGTCAACCGGCAGGGGGGAACACCGGGGAGCTGTTTTTT

J: TRBJ2-5
D: NA
size: NA
V: TRBV27
CDR3: CASRNGGPSFVSETQYF
DNA: TGTGCCAGCCGCAACGGGGGGCCGTCTTTTGTCTCCGAGACCCAGTACTTC

J: TRBJ1-2
D: NA
size: NA
V: TRBV29-1
CDR3: CSSTENYGYTF
DNA: TGCAGCTCCACGGAGAACTATGGCTACACCTTC

J: TRBJ2-4
D: NA
size: NA
V: TRBV29-1
CDR3: CSVGVAVGDIQYF
DNA: TGCAGCGTTGGAGTAGCGGTGGGGGACATTCAGTACTTC

J: TRBJ2-7
D: TRBD1
size: NA
V: TRBV10-1
CDR3: CASSDWTGTSYEQYF
DNA: TGCGCCAGCAGTGATTGGACAGGCACCTCCTACGAGCAGTACTTC

J: TRBJ2-7
D: TRBD1
size: NA
V: TRBV5-1
CDR3: CASSLGDREGDEQYF
DNA: TGCGCCAGCAGCTTGGGGGACAGGGAAGGTGACGAGCAGTACTTC

J: TRBJ2-6
D: NA
size: NA
V: TRBV6-1
CDR3: CASSEASVPGANVLTF
DNA: TGTGCCAGCAGTGAAGCGTCAGTACCTGGGGCCAACGTCCTGACTTTC

J: TRBJ2-7
D: NA
size: NA
V: TRBV6-5
CDR3: CASSYRGLTYEQYF
DNA: TGTGCCAGCAGTTACAGGGGTCTTACCTACGAGCAGTACTTC

J: TRBJ2-4
D: NA
size: few
V: TRBV21-1
CDR3: CASSTHPLTDREAKNIQYF
DNA: TGTGCCAGCAGCACCCACCCACTTACGGACAGGGAGGCCAAAAACATTCAGTACTTC

J: TRBJ2-2
D: NA
size: NA
V: TRBV6-6
CDR3: CASSREGQGNTGELFF
DNA: TGTGCCAGCAGTCGGGAGGGACAGGGGAACACCGGGGAGCTGTTTTTT

J: TRBJ2-3
D: NA
size: NA
V: TRBV13
CDR3: CASSLSFGDTQYF
DNA: TGTGCCAGCAGCTTATCGTTCGGAGATACGCAGTATTTT

J: TRBJ2-7
D: NA
size: NA
V: TRBV12-2
CDR3: CASRLLLSGGRVSYEQYF
DNA: TGTGCAAGTCGCTTACTGCTATCGGGGGGAAGAGTCTCCTACGAGCAGTACTTC

J: TRBJ1-5
D: NA
size: NA
V: TRBV15
CDR3: CATSKDTLNQPQHF
DNA: TGTGCCACCAGTAAGGACACCCTCAATCAGCCCCAGCATTTT

J: TRBJ2-7
D: TRBD2
size: few
V: TRBV28
CDR3: CASSLRPGTSGSTHEQYF
DNA: TGTGCCAGCAGTTTACGTCCCGGGACTAGCGGGAGTACCCACGAGCAGTACTTC

J: TRBJ1-5
D: TRBD1
size: NA
V: TRBV27
CDR3: CASSKGTGKGAYSNQPQHF
DNA: TGTGCCAGCAGTAAAGGCACAGGTAAGGGGGCTTATAGCAATCAGCCCCAGCATTTT

J: TRBJ1-6
D: NA
size: NA
V: TRBV6-1
CDR3: CASSEDQGMVSPLHF
DNA: TGTGCCAGCAGTGAAGATCAGGGGATGGTTTCACCCCTCCACTTT

J: TRBJ1-2
D: NA
size: NA
V: TRBV7-2
CDR3: CASSLEARVVKGYTF
DNA: TGTGCCAGCAGCTTAGAAGCCAGGGTGGTGAAAGGCTACACCTTC

J: TRBJ1-5
D: NA
size: few
V: TRBV28
CDR3: CASIIGGGLSNQPQHF
DNA: TGTGCCAGCATCATAGGGGGGGGCCTTAGCAATCAGCCCCAGCATTTT

J: TRBJ1-1
D: NA
size: NA
V: TRBV19
CDR3: CASSIVRPGNTEAFF
DNA: TGTGCCAGTAGTATAGTTAGGCCGGGGAACACTGAAGCTTTCTTT

J: TRBJ2-3
D: TRBD1
size: NA
V: TRBV4-3
CDR3: CASSQELTGGITFRADTQYF
DNA: TGCGCCAGCAGCCAAGAGCTGACAGGGGGCATAACGTTTCGGGCAGATACGCAGTATTTT

J: TRBJ1-1
D: NA
size: NA
V: TRBV11-2
CDR3: CASSFGDVGNTEAFF
DNA: TGTGCCAGCAGCTTCGGGGATGTGGGGAACACTGAAGCTTTCTTT

J: TRBJ1-2
D: TRBD1
size: NA
V: TRBV7-2
CDR3: CASSFKSRGHGYTF
DNA: TGTGCCAGCAGCTTTAAGTCCAGGGGGCATGGCTACACCTTC

J: TRBJ2-1
D: NA
size: NA
V: TRBV4-1
CDR3: CASSNQVSLEQFF
DNA: TGCGCCAGCAGTAACCAAGTCAGTTTAGAGCAGTTCTTC

J: TRBJ2-7
D: TRBD1
size: NA
V: TRBV6-6
CDR3: CASRMGQPYYEQYF
DNA: TGTGCCAGCAGAATGGGACAGCCCTACTACGAGCAGTACTTC

J: TRBJ1-6
D: NA
size: NA
V: TRBV25-1
CDR3: CASRDGLSFTFHF
DNA: TGTGCCAGCAGGGACGGACTATCATTCACCTTCCACTTT

J: TRBJ2-7
D: TRBD1
size: NA
V: TRBV28
CDR3: CASSSPGQGRYEQYF
DNA: TGTGCCAGCAGTTCCCCGGGACAGGGTCGCTACGAGCAGTACTTC

J: TRBJ1-1
D: NA
size: NA
V: TRBV9
CDR3: CASSSRGTEAFF
DNA: TGTGCCAGCAGTTCAAGAGGGACTGAAGCTTTCTTT

J: TRBJ1-1
D: NA
size: NA
V: TRBV5-1
CDR3: CASTTTGLHAEAFF
DNA: TGCGCCAGCACCACGACAGGACTTCACGCTGAAGCTTTCTTT

J: TRBJ1-5
D: TRBD1
size: NA
V: TRBV27
CDR3: CASSLSTPTGANQPQHF
DNA: TGTGCCAGCAGTTTATCCACTCCGACAGGGGCAAATCAGCCCCAGCATTTT

J: TRBJ2-2
D: NA
size: NA
V: TRBV28
CDR3: CASSFPATNTGELFF
DNA: TGTGCCAGCAGTTTTCCAGCGACGAACACCGGGGAGCTGTTTTTT

J: TRBJ1-5
D: TRBD1
size: NA
V: TRBV19
CDR3: CASSIGQGHNQPQHF
DNA: TGTGCCAGTAGTATAGGACAGGGTCACAATCAGCCCCAGCATTTT

J: TRBJ1-2
D: NA
size: NA
V: TRBV28
CDR3: CASSPLGGAGYTF
DNA: TGTGCCAGCAGTCCTCTGGGGGGTGCTGGCTACACCTTC

J: TRBJ1-6
D: NA
size: NA
V: TRBV25-1
CDR3: CASSESGVFSPLHF
DNA: TGTGCCAGCAGTGAATCCGGGGTATTTTCACCCCTCCACTTT

J: TRBJ1-1
D: TRBD1
size: NA
V: TRBV29-1
CDR3: CSVRTGVNTEAFF
DNA: TGCAGCGTGCGGACAGGGGTGAACACTGAAGCTTTCTTT

J: TRBJ1-3
D: NA
size: NA
V: TRBV19
CDR3: CASSIMISEVSGNTIYF
DNA: TGTGCCAGTAGTATTATGATTTCTGAGGTCTCTGGAAACACCATATATTTT

J: TRBJ1-4
D: NA
size: NA
V: TRBV19
CDR3: CASSAFSEKLFF
DNA: TGTGCCAGTAGTGCCTTCAGTGAAAAACTGTTTTTT

J: TRBJ2-1
D: TRBD1
size: NA
V: TRBV19
CDR3: CASSLQGAYNEQFF
DNA: TGTGCCAGTTCTTTGCAGGGGGCATACAATGAGCAGTTCTTC

J: TRBJ2-1
D: NA
size: NA
V: TRBV25-1
CDR3: CASSESVGGLNEQFF
DNA: TGTGCCAGCAGTGAATCCGTAGGGGGATTAAATGAGCAGTTCTTC

J: TRBJ2-4
D: TRBD1
size: NA
V: TRBV6-1
CDR3: CASSETAGGVGFQYF
DNA: TGTGCCAGCAGTGAAACGGCAGGGGGTGTCGGGTTTCAGTACTTC

J: TRBJ2-1
D: NA
size: once
V: TRBV6-4
CDR3: CASKSTFSYNEQFF
DNA: TGTGCCAGCAAATCTACGTTCTCCTACAATGAGCAGTTCTTC

J: TRBJ1-2
D: NA
size: NA
V: TRBV10-2
CDR3: CASSYGGASGDGYTF
DNA: TGCGCCAGCAGTTACGGGGGGGCCTCAGGGGATGGCTACACCTTC

J: TRBJ2-5
D: TRBD1
size: NA
V: TRBV5-1
CDR3: CASSLLEGAVGIQYF
DNA: TGCGCCAGCAGCCTTCTCGAGGGGGCTGTAGGTATCCAGTACTTC

J: TRBJ2-5
D: NA
size: once
V: TRBV19
CDR3: CATAPGIQETQYF
DNA: TGTGCCACCGCCCCCGGGATCCAAGAGACCCAGTACTTC

J: TRBJ1-2
D: TRBD1
size: NA
V: TRBV28
CDR3: CASSSTGSGYTF
DNA: TGTGCCAGCAGTTCGACAGGGTCAGGCTACACCTTC